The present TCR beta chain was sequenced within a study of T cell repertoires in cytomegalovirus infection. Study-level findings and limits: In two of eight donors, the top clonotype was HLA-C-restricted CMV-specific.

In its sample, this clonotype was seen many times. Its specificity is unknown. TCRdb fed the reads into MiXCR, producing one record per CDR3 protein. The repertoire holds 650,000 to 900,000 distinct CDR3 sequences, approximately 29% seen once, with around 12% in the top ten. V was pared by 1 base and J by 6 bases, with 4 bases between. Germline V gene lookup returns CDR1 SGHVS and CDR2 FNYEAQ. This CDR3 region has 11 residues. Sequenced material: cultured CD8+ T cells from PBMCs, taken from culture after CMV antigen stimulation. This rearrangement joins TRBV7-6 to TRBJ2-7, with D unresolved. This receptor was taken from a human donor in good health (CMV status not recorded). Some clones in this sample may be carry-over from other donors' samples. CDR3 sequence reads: CASSLGTEQYF. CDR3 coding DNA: TGTGCCAGCAGCTTAGGCACCGAGCAGTACTTC. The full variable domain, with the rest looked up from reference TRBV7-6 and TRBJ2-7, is GAGVSQSPRYKVTKRGQDVALRCDPISGHVSLYWYRQALGQGPEFLTYFNYEAQQDKSGLPNDRFSAERPEGSISTLTIQRTEQRDSAMYRCASSLGTEQYFGPGTRLTVT.